Shown below are 19 T cell receptor beta chains from a single sample sequenced in a study of OX40 agonist ivuxolimab in advanced cancers. Clones were sequenced by immunoSEQ multiplex PCR, and TCRdb holds only the in-frame ones, with some missing. The repertoire includes over 50,000 clones, approximately 80% of them detected once, and about 0.75% sits in the top ten. Sequencing was performed on CD4+ or CD8+ T cells sorted from blood, taken in a trial of the OX40 agonist ivuxolimab. The receptors derive from an adult with an advanced solid tumor such as melanoma, head and neck, liver or kidney cancer.

J is TRBJ1-6 and V is TRBV30; D remains unclear. Germline CDR1 and CDR2: GTSNPN and SVGIG (reference sequence). The CDR3 is made up of 12 amino acids. The V end was cut by 4 bases, the J end by 7 bases, with 8 bases between. The CDR3 nucleotides read TGTGCCTGGATTGAAGGGAATTCACCCCTCCACTTT. Protein sequence: CAWIEGNSPLHF.

The chain carries TRBV9 and TRBJ2-1; tentatively, D is TRBD1 (6 bases). The V end was cut by 4 bases, the J end by 8 bases, with 16 bases between. The germline V gene has CDR1 SGDLS and CDR2 YYNGEE. The CDR3 has 14 residues. The CDR3 here is CASSKEGVLDEQFF. CDR3 nucleotides: TGTGCCAGCAGCAAAGAGGGGGTTTTGGATGAGCAGTTCTTC.

The genes are TRBV9 and TRBJ1-1; D is unresolved. With 0 bases removed from V and 2 bases from J, the gap between germline ends came to 5 bases. The CDR3 runs 13 residues. Germline V gene sequence: CDR1 SGDLS, CDR2 YYNGEE. The CDR3 reads CASSVEPNTEAFF. In DNA form, the CDR3 reads TGTGCCAGCAGCGTAGAACCTAACACTGAAGCTTTCTTT.

The chain is built from TRBV5-4 and TRBJ2-5, with D possibly matching TRBD2 (5 bases). Trimming took 0 bases from V and 5 from J, leaving 17 bases between them. CDR1 and CDR2 from the germline V gene are SGHNT and YYREEE (reference sequence). This CDR3 is 16 amino acids long. This chain's CDR3 is CASSLGGRGLQETQYF. The CDR3 DNA reads as TGTGCCAGCAGCTTGGGTGGGAGAGGACTCCAGGAGACCCAGTACTTC.

V gene TRBV5-6 combines with J gene TRBJ2-3; 10 bases are shared with TRBD2. The CDR3 runs to 18 residues. From germline, CDR1 is SGHDT and CDR2 YYEEEE. The V gene end was trimmed by 4 bases and the J gene end by 1 base; junction bases not matched to a gene: 12. For the CDR3, the DNA is TGTGCCAGCAGCCGAGCGGGAGGGCCGAGTTGGGGCACAGATACGCAGTATTTT. Amino acids: CASSRAGGPSWGTDTQYF.

V and J are TRBV7-2 and TRBJ2-2; D possibly uses TRBD1 or TRBD2 (5 bases each). Germline V gene data show CDR1 as SGHTA and CDR2 as FQGNSA. The length of the CDR3 is 15 residues. V lost 6 bases and J lost 5, with 16 bases in between. The CDR3 bases are TGTGCCAGCAGATGGATCGACAGACTAACCGGGGAGCTGTTTTTT. It codes for CASRWIDRLTGELFF.

V is TRBV2 and J is TRBJ2-2, with 7 bases lining up with TRBD1. The length of the CDR3 is 14 residues. The V gene end was trimmed by 7 bases and the J gene end by 6 bases; junction bases not matched to a gene: 8. Germline loops: CDR1 SNHLY, CDR2 FYNNEI. CDR3 sequence (DNA): TGTGCCAGCAATTACAGGGGAGTTTCCGGGGAGCTGTTTTTT. It translates to CASNYRGVSGELFF.

The chain recombines TRBV7-8 with TRBJ2-5; 8 positions match TRBD1. The germline V gene encodes CDR1 SGHVS and CDR2 FQNEAQ. The CDR3 is made up of 18 amino acids. Unmatched junction bases numbered 11, after V lost 0 bases and J lost 2 bases. CDR3 amino acids: CASSLAQGYRTGQETQYF. DNA of the CDR3: TGTGCCAGCAGCTTAGCGCAGGGGTATAGGACAGGGCAAGAGACCCAGTACTTC.

The J gene is TRBJ2-7, the V gene TRBV6-5; 7 nucleotides align to TRBD1. Germline V CDR1 and CDR2: MNHEY, SVGAGI. V gave up 0 bases and J gave up 3 bases; unmatched junction bases: 8. The CDR3 length is 16 residues. This chain's CDR3 is CASSYSATGLNYEQYF. In DNA form, the CDR3 reads TGTGCCAGCAGTTACTCCGCGACAGGGCTAAACTACGAGCAGTACTTC.

The V and J genes are TRBV7-3 and TRBJ1-5; maybe TRBD1 (6 bases). Germline lookup yields CDR1 SGHTA and CDR2 FQGTGA. The CDR3 contains 15 residues. Trimming stripped 1 base from V and 1 base from J, with 8 bases between. CDR3 sequence: CASSLIGGSNQPQHF. The CDR3 nucleotides read TGTGCCAGCAGCTTAATAGGGGGAAGCAATCAGCCCCAGCATTTT.

The V gene is TRBV6-5, the J gene TRBJ2-3, with D unresolved. The CDR3 consists of 14 residues. V was cut by 1 base and J by 0 bases, with 5 bases left in between. Germline CDR1 is MNHEY and CDR2 is SVGAGI. CDR3 coding DNA: TGTGCCAGCAGTTACTTTGACAGCACAGATACGCAGTATTTT. Its protein is CASSYFDSTDTQYF.

The chain has TRBV10-3 and TRBJ2-1; a possible D gene is TRBD2 (8 bases). Germline CDR1 is ENHRY and CDR2 is SYGVKD. The CDR3 covers 15 residues. Trimming took off 6 bases at V and 5 bases at J, with 17 bases between the two ends. CDR3 protein: CAISRQGAGDNEQFF. CDR3 DNA: TGTGCCATCAGCCGACAGGGAGCGGGAGACAATGAGCAGTTCTTC.

This sequence joins TRBV9 and TRBJ2-1; 7 bases fit TRBD2. This CDR3 comprises 15 residues. Per germline, CDR1 SGDLS and CDR2 YYNGEE. V shed 1 base, J shed 3 bases, and the junction held 4 bases outside the gene matches. This CDR3 is CASSVRGTIYNEQFF. In DNA form, the CDR3 reads TGTGCCAGCAGCGTACGGGGGACTATCTACAATGAGCAGTTCTTC.

V and J are TRBV30 and TRBJ1-5, with TRBD1 identical over 7 bases. J lost 7 bases, V lost 2 bases, and 8 bases had no gene match. CDR1 GTSNPN and CDR2 SVGIG come from the germline V gene (reference sequence). This CDR3 is built from 14 residues. The DNA of the CDR3 is TGTGCCTGGAGTCCAGGGACAGCCGGCCAGCCCCAGCATTTT. Its translation is CAWSPGTAGQPQHF.

The chain uses TRBV7-9 and TRBJ2-5; D assignment may be TRBD1 or TRBD2 (6 bases each). Germline values: CDR1 SEHNR, CDR2 FQNEAQ (reference sequence). The CDR3 is made up of 14 amino acids. V was clipped by 3 bases and J by 3 bases, with 11 bases between them. CDR3 sequence reads: CASSLMGGEETQYF. The CDR3 region has the DNA TGTGCCAGCAGCTTGATGGGGGGCGAAGAGACCCAGTACTTC.

This chain links TRBV2 with TRBJ2-3, with D uncertain. The germline gives CDR1 SNHLY, CDR2 FYNNEI. Trimming left V 7 bases short and J 13 bases short, with 18 bases between. This CDR3 is 12 amino acids long. The CDR3 spells CASKQVHSQEYF. CDR3 in DNA: TGTGCCAGCAAACAAGTTCACTCCCAGGAGTATTTT.

This clone was detected only a few times. The chain uses TRBV2 and TRBJ2-1, with D possibly TRBD1 on 6 matching bases. Germline values: CDR1 SNHLY, CDR2 FYNNEI. V lost 8 bases and J 6 bases, leaving 11 bases between the germline ends. The CDR3 contains 12 residues. CDR3 sequence (DNA): TGTGCCAGCCACAGGGTATCCAATGAGCAGTTCTTC. Its protein is CASHRVSNEQFF.

This clone was recorded only once. For the CDR3, the DNA is TGTGCCAGCAGCGTAGGAGACTTTTTAGCGGGGCGCCCCCAGGAGACCCAGTACTTC. Protein sequence: CASSVGDFLAGRPQETQYF. This rearrangement joins TRBV9 to TRBJ2-5, with 8 positions matching TRBD2. The CDR3 sequence is 19 residues long. Trimming cost V 0 bases and J 5 bases; bases outside gene matches: 18. Germline-derived CDR1 and CDR2 are SGDLS and YYNGEE.

V usage is TRBV27 and J usage is TRBJ1-5, with 12 bases aligning to TRBD1. V lost 8 bases and J lost 2; bases outside the gene matches: 7. Germline CDR1 reads MNHEY; CDR2 reads SMNVEV (reference sequence). CDR3 length: 16 residues. The CDR3 nucleotides are TGTGCCAGCGGGACAGGGGGCAAACCGGGCAATCAGCCCCAGCATTTT. This sequence encodes CASGTGGKPGNQPQHF.